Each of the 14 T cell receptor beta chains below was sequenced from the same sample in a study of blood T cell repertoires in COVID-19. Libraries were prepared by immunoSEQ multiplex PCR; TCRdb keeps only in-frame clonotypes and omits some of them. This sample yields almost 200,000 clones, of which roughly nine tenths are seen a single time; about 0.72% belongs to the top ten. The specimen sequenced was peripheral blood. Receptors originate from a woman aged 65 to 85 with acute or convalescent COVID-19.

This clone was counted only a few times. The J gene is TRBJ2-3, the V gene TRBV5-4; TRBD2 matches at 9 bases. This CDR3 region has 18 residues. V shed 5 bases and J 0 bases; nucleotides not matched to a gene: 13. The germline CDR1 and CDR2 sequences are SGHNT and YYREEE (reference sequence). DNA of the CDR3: TGTGCCAGCAGGGAGTCAGCGGGGGGACATTCTAGCACAGATACGCAGTATTTT. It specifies CASRESAGGHSSTDTQYF.

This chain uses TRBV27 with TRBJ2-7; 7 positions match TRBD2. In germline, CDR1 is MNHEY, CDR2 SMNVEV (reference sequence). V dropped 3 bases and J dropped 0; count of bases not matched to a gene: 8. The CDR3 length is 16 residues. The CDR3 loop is CASSFLKSGGSYEQYF. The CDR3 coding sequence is TGTGCCAGCAGTTTCCTCAAGTCGGGGGGCTCCTACGAGCAGTACTTC.

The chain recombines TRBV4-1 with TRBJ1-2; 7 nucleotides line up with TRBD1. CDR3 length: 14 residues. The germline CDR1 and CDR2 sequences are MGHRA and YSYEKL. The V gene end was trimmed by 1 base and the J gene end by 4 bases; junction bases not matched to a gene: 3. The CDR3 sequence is CASSQGQGGYGYTF. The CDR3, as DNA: TGCGCCAGCAGCCAAGGTCAGGGGGGCTATGGCTACACCTTC.

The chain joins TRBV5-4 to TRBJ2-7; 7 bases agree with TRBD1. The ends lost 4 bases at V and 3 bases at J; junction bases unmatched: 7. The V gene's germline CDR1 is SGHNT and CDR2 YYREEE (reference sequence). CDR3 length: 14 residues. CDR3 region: CASSGAGTVYEQYF. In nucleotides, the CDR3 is TGTGCCAGCAGCGGAGCCGGGACAGTCTACGAGCAGTACTTC.

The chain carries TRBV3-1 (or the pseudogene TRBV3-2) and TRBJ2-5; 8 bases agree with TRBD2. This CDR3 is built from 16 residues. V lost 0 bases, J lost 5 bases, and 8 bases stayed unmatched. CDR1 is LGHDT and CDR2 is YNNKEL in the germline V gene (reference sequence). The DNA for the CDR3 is TGTGCCAGCAGCCAAGATTTGGGCGGGAGGTGGGAGACCCAGTACTTC. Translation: CASSQDLGGRWETQYF.

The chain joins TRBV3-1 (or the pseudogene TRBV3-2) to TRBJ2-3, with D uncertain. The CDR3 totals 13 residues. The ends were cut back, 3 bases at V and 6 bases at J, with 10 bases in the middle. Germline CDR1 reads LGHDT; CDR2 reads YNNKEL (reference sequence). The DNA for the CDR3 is TGTGCCAGCAGCCAGCACCTAGTGGATACGCAGTATTTT. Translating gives CASSQHLVDTQYF.

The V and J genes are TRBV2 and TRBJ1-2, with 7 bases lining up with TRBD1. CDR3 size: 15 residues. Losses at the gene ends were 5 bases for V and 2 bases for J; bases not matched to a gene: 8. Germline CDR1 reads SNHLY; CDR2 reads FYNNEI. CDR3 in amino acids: CASSLSGQWNYGYTF. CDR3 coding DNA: TGTGCCAGCAGTTTGTCGGGACAGTGGAACTATGGCTACACCTTC.

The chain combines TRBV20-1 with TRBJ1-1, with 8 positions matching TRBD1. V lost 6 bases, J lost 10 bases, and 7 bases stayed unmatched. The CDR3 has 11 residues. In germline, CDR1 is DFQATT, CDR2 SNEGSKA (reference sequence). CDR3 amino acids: CSAWTGYGAFF. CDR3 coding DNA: TGCAGTGCATGGACAGGGTACGGAGCTTTCTTT.

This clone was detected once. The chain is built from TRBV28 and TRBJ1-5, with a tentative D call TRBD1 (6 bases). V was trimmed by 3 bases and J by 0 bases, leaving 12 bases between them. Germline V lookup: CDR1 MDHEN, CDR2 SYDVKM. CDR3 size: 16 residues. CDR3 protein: CASSLRRGISNQPQHF. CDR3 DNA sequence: TGTGCCAGCAGTTTGAGAAGGGGGATTAGCAATCAGCCCCAGCATTTT.

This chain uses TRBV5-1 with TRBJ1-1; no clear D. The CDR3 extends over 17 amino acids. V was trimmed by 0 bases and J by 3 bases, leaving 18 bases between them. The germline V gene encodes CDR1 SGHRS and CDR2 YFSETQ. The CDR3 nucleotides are TGCGCCAGCAGCTTGGGGTACTTGAGGGCGCGGGACACTGAAGCTTTCTTT. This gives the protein CASSLGYLRARDTEAFF.

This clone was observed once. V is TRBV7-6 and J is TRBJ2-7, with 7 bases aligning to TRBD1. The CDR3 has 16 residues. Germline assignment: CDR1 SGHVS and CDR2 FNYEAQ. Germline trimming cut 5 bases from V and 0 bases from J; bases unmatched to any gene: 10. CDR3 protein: CASSREQGIISYEQYF. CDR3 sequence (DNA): TGTGCCAGCAGCAGAGAACAGGGGATAATCTCCTACGAGCAGTACTTC.

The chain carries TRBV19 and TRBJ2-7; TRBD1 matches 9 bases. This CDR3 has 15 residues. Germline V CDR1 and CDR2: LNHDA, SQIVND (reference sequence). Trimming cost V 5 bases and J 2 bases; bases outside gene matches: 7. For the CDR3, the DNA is TGTGCCAGTAGTGTGGGACAGGGTTGGGCCTACGAGCAGTACTTC. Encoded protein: CASSVGQGWAYEQYF.

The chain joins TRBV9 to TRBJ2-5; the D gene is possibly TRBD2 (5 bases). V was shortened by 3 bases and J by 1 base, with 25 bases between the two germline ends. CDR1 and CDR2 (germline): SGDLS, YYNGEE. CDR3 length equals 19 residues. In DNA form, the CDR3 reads TGTGCCAGCAGCGGGCCTTCGGAGGTCTGGTTGGGTGGCCAAGAGACCCAGTACTTC. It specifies CASSGPSEVWLGGQETQYF.

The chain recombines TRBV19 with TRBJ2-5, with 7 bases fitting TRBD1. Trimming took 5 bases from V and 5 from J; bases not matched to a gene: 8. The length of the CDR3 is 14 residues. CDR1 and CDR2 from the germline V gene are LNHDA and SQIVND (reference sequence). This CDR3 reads CASSLGQRRETQYF. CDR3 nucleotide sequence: TGTGCCAGTAGTTTGGGACAGAGGAGGGAGACCCAGTACTTC.